Below, 5 T cell receptor beta chains from the same sample are listed, as sequenced in a study of shared clonotypes between healthy human individuals. Assay: immunoSEQ multiplex PCR; the TCRdb copy retains only in-frame clones and omits some. Here the sample spans roughly 2 million clones, around 95% being singletons. Source material: naive CD4+ T cells sorted from blood. Subset: CD45RA+ positively selected. These receptors all stem from a man aged 18-30 years in good health.

The rearrangement joins TRBV18 to TRBJ1-5; D gene uncertain. This CDR3 contains 14 residues. Trimming took off 0 bases at V and 7 bases at J, with 10 bases between the two ends. Germline CDR1 KGHSH, CDR2 LQKENI. The CDR3 loop is CASSPPTLPQPQHF. Written as DNA, the CDR3 is TGTGCCAGCTCACCACCTACCCTACCCCAGCCCCAGCATTTT.

This chain uses TRBV5-4 with TRBJ2-3; D may be TRBD2 (5 bases). The germline V gene encodes CDR1 SGHNT and CDR2 YYREEE (reference sequence). Trimming pared 3 bases from V and 5 bases from J, leaving 7 bases between. This CDR3 region has 12 residues. The CDR3 sequence is CASSSAGDTQYF. DNA for the CDR3: TGTGCCAGCAGCTCTGCGGGAGATACGCAGTATTTT.

In this sample, this clone turned up once. The rearrangement links TRBV7-2 to TRBJ1-1; TRBD1 matches at 12 bases. The CDR3 loop spans 14 amino acids. J gave up 9 bases and V 5 bases, and 7 bases lay outside the gene matches. Germline V gives CDR1 SGHTA, CDR2 FQGNSA. DNA for the CDR3: TGTGCCAGCAGCCCGTGGGACAGGGGGCGGAAAGCTTTCTTT. Its translation: CASSPWDRGRKAFF.

As concerns this clone: Within the sample, other DNA sequences also encode this same CDR3. V is TRBV7-9 and J is TRBJ2-1; 7 bases are a match to TRBD1. V was pared by 5 bases and J by 0 bases, with 4 bases of the junction left unmatched. The V gene's germline CDR1 is SEHNR and CDR2 FQNEAQ (reference sequence). The length of the CDR3 is 15 residues. In DNA form, the CDR3 reads TGTGCCAGCAGCCCTTCAGGGGGCTCCTACAATGAGCAGTTCTTC. Protein product: CASSPSGGSYNEQFF.

The chain couples TRBV7-2 to TRBJ2-3; D unclear. Trimming took off 5 bases at V and 6 bases at J, with 6 bases between the two ends. The CDR3 is made up of 11 amino acids. The germline V gene has CDR1 SGHTA and CDR2 FQGNSA. The CDR3 reads CASSPWDTQYF. The CDR3 DNA reads as TGTGCCAGCAGCCCCTGGGATACGCAGTATTTT.